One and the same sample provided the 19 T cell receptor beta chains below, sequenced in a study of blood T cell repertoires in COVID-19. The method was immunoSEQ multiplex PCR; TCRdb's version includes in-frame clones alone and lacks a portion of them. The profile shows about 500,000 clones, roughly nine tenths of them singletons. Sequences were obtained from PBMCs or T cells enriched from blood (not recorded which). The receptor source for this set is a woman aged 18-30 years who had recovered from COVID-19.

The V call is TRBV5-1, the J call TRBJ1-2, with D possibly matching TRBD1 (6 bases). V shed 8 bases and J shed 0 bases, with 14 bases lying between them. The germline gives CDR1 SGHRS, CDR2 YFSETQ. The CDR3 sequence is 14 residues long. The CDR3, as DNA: TGCGCCAGTTCCGCCGGACAGTCTAACTATGGCTACACCTTC. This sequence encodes CASSAGQSNYGYTF.

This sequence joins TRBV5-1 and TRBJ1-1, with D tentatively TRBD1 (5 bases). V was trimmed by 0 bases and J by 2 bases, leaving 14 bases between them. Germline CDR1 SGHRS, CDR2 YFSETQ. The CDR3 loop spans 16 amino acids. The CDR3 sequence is CASSLEGAGLNTEAFF. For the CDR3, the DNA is TGCGCCAGCAGCTTGGAAGGAGCAGGGCTAAACACTGAAGCTTTCTTT.

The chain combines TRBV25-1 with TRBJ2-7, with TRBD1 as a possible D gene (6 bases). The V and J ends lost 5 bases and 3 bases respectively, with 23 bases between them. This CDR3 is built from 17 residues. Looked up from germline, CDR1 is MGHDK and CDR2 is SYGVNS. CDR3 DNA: TGTGCCAGCAGTAACCGTCTCCGGGACAACGAAGACTACGAGCAGTACTTC. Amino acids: CASSNRLRDNEDYEQYF.

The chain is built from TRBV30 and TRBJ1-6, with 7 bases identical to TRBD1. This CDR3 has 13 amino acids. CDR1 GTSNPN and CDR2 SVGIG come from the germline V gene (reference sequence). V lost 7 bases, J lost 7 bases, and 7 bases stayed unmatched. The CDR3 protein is CASGTADNSPLHF. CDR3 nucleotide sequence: TGTGCCTCGGGGACAGCCGACAATTCACCCCTCCACTTT.

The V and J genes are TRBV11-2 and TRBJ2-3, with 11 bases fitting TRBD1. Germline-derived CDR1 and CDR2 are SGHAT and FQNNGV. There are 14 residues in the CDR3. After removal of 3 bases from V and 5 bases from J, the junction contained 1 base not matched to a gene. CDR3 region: CASSLGQGEDTQYF. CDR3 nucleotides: TGTGCCAGCAGCTTGGGACAGGGGGAAGATACGCAGTATTTT.

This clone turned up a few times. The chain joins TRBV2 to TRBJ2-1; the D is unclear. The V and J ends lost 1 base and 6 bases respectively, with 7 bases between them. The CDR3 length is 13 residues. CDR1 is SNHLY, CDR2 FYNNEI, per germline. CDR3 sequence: CASSEGNTNEQFF. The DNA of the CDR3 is TGTGCCAGCAGTGAAGGTAACACCAATGAGCAGTTCTTC.

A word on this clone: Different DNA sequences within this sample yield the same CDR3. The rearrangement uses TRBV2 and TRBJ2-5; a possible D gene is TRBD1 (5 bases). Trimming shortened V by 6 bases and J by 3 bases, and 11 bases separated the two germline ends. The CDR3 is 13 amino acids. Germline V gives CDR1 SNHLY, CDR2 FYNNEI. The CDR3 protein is CASSRDREETQYF. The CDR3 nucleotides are TGTGCCAGCAGCCGCGACAGAGAAGAGACCCAGTACTTC.

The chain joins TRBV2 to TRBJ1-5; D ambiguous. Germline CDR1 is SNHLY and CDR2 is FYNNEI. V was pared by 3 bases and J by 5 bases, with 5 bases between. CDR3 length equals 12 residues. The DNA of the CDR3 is TGTGCCAGCAGTGATAGTTATCAGCCCCAGCATTTT. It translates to CASSDSYQPQHF.

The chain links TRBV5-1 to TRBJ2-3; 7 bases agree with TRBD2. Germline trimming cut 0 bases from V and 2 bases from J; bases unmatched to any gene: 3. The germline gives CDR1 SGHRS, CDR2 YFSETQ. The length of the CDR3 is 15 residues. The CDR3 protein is CASSLASGNTDTQYF. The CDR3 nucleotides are TGCGCCAGCAGCTTGGCTAGCGGTAACACAGATACGCAGTATTTT.

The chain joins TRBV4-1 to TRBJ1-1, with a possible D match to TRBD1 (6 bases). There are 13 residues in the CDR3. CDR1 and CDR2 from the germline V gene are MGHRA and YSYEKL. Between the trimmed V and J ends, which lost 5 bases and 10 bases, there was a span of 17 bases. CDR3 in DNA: TGCGCCAGCAGCAACAGGGACCCTTGGGGAGCTTTCTTT. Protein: CASSNRDPWGAFF.

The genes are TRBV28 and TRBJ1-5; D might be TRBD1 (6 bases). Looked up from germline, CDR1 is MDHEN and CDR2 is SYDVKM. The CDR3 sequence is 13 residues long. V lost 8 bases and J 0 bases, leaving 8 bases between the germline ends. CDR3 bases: TGTGCCAGCGGACAGTTTAGCAATCAGCCCCAGCATTTT. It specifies CASGQFSNQPQHF.

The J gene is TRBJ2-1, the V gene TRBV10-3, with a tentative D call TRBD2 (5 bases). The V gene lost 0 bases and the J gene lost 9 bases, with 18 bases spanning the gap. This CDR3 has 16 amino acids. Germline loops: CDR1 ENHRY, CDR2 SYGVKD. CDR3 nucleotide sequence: TGTGCCATCAGTGAGTCAGGACCTAATAACGGGATTGAGCAGTTCTTC. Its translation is CAISESGPNNGIEQFF.

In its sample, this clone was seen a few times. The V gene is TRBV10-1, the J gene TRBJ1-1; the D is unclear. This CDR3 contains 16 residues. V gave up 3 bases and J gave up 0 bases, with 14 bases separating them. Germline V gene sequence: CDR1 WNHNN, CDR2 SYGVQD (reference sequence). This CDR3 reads CASSDHLEPLNTEAFF. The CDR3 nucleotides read TGCGCCAGCAGTGACCATCTGGAGCCGCTGAACACTGAAGCTTTCTTT.

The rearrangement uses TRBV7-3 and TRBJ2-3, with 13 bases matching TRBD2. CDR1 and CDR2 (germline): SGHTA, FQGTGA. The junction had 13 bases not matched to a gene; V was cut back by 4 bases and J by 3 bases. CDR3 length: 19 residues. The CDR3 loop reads CASSSPPGLAGPGTDTQYF. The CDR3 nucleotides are TGTGCCAGCAGCTCACCCCCGGGACTAGCGGGGCCCGGGACAGATACGCAGTATTTT.

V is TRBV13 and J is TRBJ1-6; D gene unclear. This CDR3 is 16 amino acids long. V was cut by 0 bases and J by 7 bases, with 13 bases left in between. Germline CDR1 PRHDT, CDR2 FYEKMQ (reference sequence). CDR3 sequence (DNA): TGTGCCAGCAGCTTAGGAGGTTCGGGGAACAATTCACCCCTCCACTTT. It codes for CASSLGGSGNNSPLHF.

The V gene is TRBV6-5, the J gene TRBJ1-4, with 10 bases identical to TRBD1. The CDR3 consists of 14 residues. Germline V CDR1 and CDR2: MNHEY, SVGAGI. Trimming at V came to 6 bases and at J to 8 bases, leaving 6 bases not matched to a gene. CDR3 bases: TGTGCCAGCAGATCGGACAGGGGGGGAGAAAAACTGTTTTTT. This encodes CASRSDRGGEKLFF.

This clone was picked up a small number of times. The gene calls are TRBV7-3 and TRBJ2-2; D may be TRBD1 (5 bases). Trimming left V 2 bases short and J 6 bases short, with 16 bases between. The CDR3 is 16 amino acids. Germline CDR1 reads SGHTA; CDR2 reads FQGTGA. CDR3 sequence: CASSLVSAGWAGELFF. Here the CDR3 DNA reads TGTGCCAGCAGCTTAGTGTCCGCAGGGTGGGCCGGGGAGCTGTTTTTT.

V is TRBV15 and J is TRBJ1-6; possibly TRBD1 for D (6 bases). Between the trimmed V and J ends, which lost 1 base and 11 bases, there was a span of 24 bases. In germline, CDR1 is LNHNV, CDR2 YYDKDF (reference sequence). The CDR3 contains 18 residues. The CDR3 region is CATSRAAFGQGNWPPLHF. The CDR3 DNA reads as TGTGCCACCAGCAGAGCGGCTTTCGGGCAGGGGAATTGGCCACCCCTCCACTTT.

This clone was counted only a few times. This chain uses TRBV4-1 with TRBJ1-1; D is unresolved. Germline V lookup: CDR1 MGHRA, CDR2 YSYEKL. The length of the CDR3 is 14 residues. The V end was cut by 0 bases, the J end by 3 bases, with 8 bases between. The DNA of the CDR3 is TGCGCCAGCAGCCAAGACCTCGGTTACACTGAAGCTTTCTTT. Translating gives CASSQDLGYTEAFF.